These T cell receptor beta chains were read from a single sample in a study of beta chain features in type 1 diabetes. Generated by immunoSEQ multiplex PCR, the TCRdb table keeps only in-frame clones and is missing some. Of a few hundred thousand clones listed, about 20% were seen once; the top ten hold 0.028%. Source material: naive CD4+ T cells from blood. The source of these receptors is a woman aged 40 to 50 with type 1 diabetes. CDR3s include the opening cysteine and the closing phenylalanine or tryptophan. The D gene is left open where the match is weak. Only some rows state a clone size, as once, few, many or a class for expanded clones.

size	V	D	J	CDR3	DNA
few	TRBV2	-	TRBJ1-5	CASSELLAENQPQHF	TGTGCCAGCAGTGAGTTATTGGCGGAGAATCAGCCCCAGCATTTT
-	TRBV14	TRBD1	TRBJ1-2	CASSPQGERNTF	TGTGCCAGCAGCCCCCAGGGGGAGAGAAACACCTTC
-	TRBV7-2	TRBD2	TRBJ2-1	CGSGIANEQFF	TGTGGTAGCGGGATCGCAAATGAGCAGTTCTTC
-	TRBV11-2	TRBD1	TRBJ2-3	CASRRDRIPDTQYF	TGTGCCAGCAGACGGGACAGGATTCCCGATACGCAGTATTTT
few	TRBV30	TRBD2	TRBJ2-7	CAWSGGWTSGPGGGHEQYF	TGTGCCTGGAGTGGGGGGTGGACTAGCGGCCCAGGAGGGGGCCACGAGCAGTACTTC
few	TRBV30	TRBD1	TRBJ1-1	CACRDRGPTEAFF	TGTGCCTGCCGGGACAGGGGGCCTACTGAAGCTTTCTTT
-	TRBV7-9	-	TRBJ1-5	CASSRDRNQPQHF	TGTGCCAGCAGCAGAGACAGAAATCAGCCCCAGCATTTT
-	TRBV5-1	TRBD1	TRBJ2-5	CASSLVDRDKEETQYF	TGCGCCAGCAGCTTGGTGGACAGGGATAAGGAAGAGACCCAGTACTTC
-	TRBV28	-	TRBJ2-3	CASTVSTDTQYF	TGTGCCAGCACAGTTAGCACAGATACGCAGTATTTT
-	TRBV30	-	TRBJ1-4	CAWSAGFRNEKLFF	TGTGCCTGGAGCGCAGGGTTCCGGAATGAAAAACTGTTTTTT
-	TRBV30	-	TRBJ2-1	CAWSRAGDSYNEQFF	TGTGCCTGGAGTCGGGCAGGGGACTCCTACAATGAGCAGTTCTTC
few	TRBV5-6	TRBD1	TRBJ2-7	CASSTTGTGSYEQYF	TGTGCCAGCAGCACTACCGGGACAGGTTCCTACGAGCAGTACTTC
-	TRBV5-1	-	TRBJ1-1	CASSGIENTEAFF	TGCGCCAGCAGTGGCATTGAGAACACTGAAGCTTTCTTT
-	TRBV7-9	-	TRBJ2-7	CASSLGPGMYEQYF	TGTGCCAGCAGCTTAGGCCCGGGAATGTACGAGCAGTACTTC
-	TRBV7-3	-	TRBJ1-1	CASGRDTNTEAFF	TGTGCCAGCGGAAGGGACACGAACACTGAAGCTTTCTTT
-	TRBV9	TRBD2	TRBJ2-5	CASSPMRGGETQYF	TGTGCCAGCAGCCCCATGCGGGGGGGGGAGACCCAGTACTTC
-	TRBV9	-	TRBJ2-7	CASSARAEGIYEQYF	TGTGCCAGCAGCGCCCGAGCGGAGGGAATTTACGAGCAGTACTTC
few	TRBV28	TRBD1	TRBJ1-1	CASRQGIRNTEAFF	TGTGCCAGTCGACAGGGAATCCGGAACACTGAAGCTTTCTTT
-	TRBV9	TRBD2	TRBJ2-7	CASSMGLGTYEQYF	TGTGCCAGCAGCATGGGACTAGGGACCTACGAGCAGTACTTC
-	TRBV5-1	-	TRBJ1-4	CASSDTGKKGEKLFF	TGCGCCAGCAGCGATACCGGGAAGAAGGGTGAAAAACTGTTTTTT
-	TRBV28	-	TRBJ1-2	CASGSGYDGGYTF	TGTGCCAGCGGCTCGGGATACGACGGGGGCTACACCTTC
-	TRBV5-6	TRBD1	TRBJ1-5	CASSFRTGESNQPQHF	TGTGCCAGCAGCTTCCGGACAGGGGAAAGCAATCAGCCCCAGCATTTT
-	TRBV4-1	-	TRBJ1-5	CASSRGEGGGGQPQHF	TGCGCCAGCAGCCGGGGGGAGGGAGGTGGTGGCCAGCCCCAGCATTTT
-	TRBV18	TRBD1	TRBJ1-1	CASSPPIGTGAMNPFF	TGTGCCAGCTCACCACCGATTGGGACAGGCGCTATGAACCCTTTCTTT
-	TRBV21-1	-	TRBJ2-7	CASSKGVSPLYEQYF	TGTGCCAGCAGCAAAGGGGTTAGCCCTCTGTACGAGCAGTACTTC
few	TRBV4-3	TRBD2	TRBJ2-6	CASSQVSGKTYSGANVLTF	TGCGCCAGCAGCCAAGTAAGCGGGAAAACCTACTCTGGGGCCAACGTCCTGACTTTC
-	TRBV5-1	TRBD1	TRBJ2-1	CASSSGTGVNEQFF	TGCGCCAGCAGCTCCGGGACAGGGGTCAATGAGCAGTTCTTC
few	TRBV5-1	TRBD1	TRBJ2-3	CASSSGQGTDTQYF	TGCGCCAGCAGCTCGGGACAGGGCACAGATACGCAGTATTTT
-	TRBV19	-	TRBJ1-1	CASSIATDYTEAFF	TGTGCCAGTAGTATAGCGACAGACTACACTGAAGCTTTCTTT
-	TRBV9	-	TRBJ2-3	CASSVAQGGWGTDTQYF	TGTGCCAGCAGCGTAGCTCAGGGTGGATGGGGCACAGATACGCAGTATTTT
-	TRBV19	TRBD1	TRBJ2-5	CATGTGAGETQYF	TGTGCCACAGGGACAGGGGCGGGAGAGACCCAGTACTTC
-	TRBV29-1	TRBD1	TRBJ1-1	CSVAQGDTEAFF	TGCAGCGTTGCCCAGGGGGACACTGAAGCTTTCTTT
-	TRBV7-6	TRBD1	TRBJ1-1	CASSLLTGGEAFF	TGTGCCAGCAGCTTACTGACAGGGGGAGAAGCTTTCTTT
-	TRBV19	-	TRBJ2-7	CASKDRDEQYF	TGTGCCAGTAAGGACAGAGACGAGCAGTACTTC
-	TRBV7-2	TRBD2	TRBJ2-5	CASSLGGLAGAGTQYF	TGTGCCAGCAGCTTAGGGGGACTAGCGGGAGCGGGGACCCAGTACTTC
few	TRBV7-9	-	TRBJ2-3	CASSLHGDTQYF	TGTGCCAGCAGCTTACACGGAGATACGCAGTATTTT
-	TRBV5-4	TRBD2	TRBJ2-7	CASSLSSGNYEQYF	TGTGCCAGCAGCTTGTCTAGCGGGAACTACGAGCAGTACTTC
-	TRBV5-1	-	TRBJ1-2	CASSLDSYYGYTF	TGCGCCAGCAGCTTGGACAGCTACTATGGCTACACCTTC
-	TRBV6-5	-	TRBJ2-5	CASSYSAGGETQYF	TGTGCCAGCAGTTACTCGGCGGGCGGCGAGACCCAGTACTTC